This entry describes one T cell receptor beta chain. This specimen comes from a study of T cells of healthy individuals. Germline loops: CDR1 MDHEN, CDR2 SYDVKM. This CDR3 is built from 15 residues. Trimming cost V 7 bases and J 3 bases, with 16 bases left between them. TCRdb independently ran MiXCR on the 5' RACE reads; one entry per CDR3 protein. The table includes around 63,000 distinct CDR3 sequences, around 15% detected once. The receptor comes from a human donor in good health. The rearrangement links TRBV28 to TRBJ1-5; the D gene is possibly TRBD1 (5 bases). CDR3 DNA sequence: TGTGCCAGCAAGGAGGGACGGCGGAACAATCAGCCCCAGCATTTT. This gives the protein CASKEGRRNNQPQHF.